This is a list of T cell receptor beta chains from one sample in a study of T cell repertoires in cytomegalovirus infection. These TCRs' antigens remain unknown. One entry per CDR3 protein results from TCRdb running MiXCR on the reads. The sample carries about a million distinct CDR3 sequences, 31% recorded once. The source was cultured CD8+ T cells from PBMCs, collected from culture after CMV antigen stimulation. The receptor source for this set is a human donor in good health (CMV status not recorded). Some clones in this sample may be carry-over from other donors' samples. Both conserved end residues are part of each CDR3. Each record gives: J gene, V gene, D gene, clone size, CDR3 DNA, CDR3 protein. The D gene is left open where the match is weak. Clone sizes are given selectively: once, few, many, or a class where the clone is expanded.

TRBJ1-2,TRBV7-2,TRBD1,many,TGTGCCAGCAGCTTTGACACTTTGACAGGGGATAACTATGGCTACACCTTC,CASSFDTLTGDNYGYTF
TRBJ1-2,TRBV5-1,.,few,TGCGCCAGCAGCTCGACGGCGCTTACTAACTATGGCTACACCTTC,CASSSTALTNYGYTF
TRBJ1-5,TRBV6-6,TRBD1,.,TGTGCCAGCAGACGGGACAGGGGGCTAGGGCAGCCCCAGCATTTT,CASRRDRGLGQPQHF
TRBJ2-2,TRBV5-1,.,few,TGCGCCAGCAGCTTGGATGCAGGGTTTGGTGTCGCCGGGGAGCTGTTTTTT,CASSLDAGFGVAGELFF
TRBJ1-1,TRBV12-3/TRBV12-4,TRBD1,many,TGTGCCAGCAGTTCGATGGGACAGGGGCCTTTCACTGAAGCTTTCTTT,CASSSMGQGPFTEAFF
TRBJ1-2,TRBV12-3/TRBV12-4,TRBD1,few,TGTGCCAGCAGTTCGGGACAGTTC,CASSSGQF
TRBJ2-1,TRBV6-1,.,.,TGTGCCAGCAGCCCCACGGGGGTGAGCTCCTACAATGAGCAGTTCTTC,CASSPTGVSSYNEQFF
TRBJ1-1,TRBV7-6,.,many,TGTGCCAGCAGCTTAGGATCCACAGGATCGAACACTGAAGCTTTCTTT,CASSLGSTGSNTEAFF
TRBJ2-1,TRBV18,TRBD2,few,TGTGCCAGCTCACCCCTCACTACTAGCGGGGTTTCCTACAATGAGCAGTTCTTC,CASSPLTTSGVSYNEQFF
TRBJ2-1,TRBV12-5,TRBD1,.,TGTGCTAGTGGCGGGACAGGGAACAATGAGCAGTTCTTC,CASGGTGNNEQFF
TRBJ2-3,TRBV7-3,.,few,TGTGCCAGCAGCTCCGGGTCAGGCACAGATACGCAGTATTTT,CASSSGSGTDTQYF
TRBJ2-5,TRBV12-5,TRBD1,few,TGTGCTAGTGGTTTAGATATCCGGGACAGTGAAATGGAGACCCAGTACTTC,CASGLDIRDSEMETQYF
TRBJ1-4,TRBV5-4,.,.,TGTGCCAGCAGCCGTGGGGGGGGGCCAGAACTGTTTTTT,CASSRGGGPELFF
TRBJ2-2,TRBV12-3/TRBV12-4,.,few,TGTGCCAGCTCTCCTGGGGTAGGGTGGACCGGGGAGCTGTTTTTT,CASSPGVGWTGELFF
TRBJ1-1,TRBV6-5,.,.,TGTGCCAGCAGTTGGGTCCCGGGACACTACTCGAACACTGAAGCTTTCTTT,CASSWVPGHYSNTEAFF
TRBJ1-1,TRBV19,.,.,TGTGCCAGTAGTATAGGCAACCTCTTTCAGCTGAACACTGAAGCTTTCTTT,CASSIGNLFQLNTEAFF
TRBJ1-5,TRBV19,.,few,TGTGCCAGTAGTGCGTGGGATCTCAATCAGCCCCAGCATTTT,CASSAWDLNQPQHF
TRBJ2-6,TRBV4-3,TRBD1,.,TGCGCCAGCAGCCAAGAGCGGACAGGAGGCTCTGGGACCAACGTCCTGACTTTC,CASSQERTGGSGTNVLTF
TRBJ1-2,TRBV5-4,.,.,TGTGCCAGCAGCTCCACGGACCGGTTCTTCTATGGCTACACCTTC,CASSSTDRFFYGYTF
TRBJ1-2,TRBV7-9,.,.,TGTGCCAGCACCACTTCTCCCCAGAATGGCTACACCTTC,CASTTSPQNGYTF
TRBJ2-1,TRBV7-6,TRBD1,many,TGTGCCAGCAGCACCGGGACAGGGGCCAATGAGCAGTTCTTC,CASSTGTGANEQFF
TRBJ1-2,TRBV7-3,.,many,TGTGCCAGCAGCCCCGGGGACATGTACGGCTACACCTTC,CASSPGDMYGYTF
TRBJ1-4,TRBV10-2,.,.,TGCGCCAGTCTCTTTGAGGGAGAAAAACTGTTTTTT,CASLFEGEKLFF
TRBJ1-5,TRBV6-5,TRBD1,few,TGTGCCAGTATGGGGACAGGGGGCAATCAGCCCCAGCATTTT,CASMGTGGNQPQHF
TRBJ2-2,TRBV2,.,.,TGTGCCAGCAGTGACGAGGGTCGGGCAAACACCGGGGAGCTGTTTTTT,CASSDEGRANTGELFF
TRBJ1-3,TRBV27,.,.,TGTGCCACCTTCTCTGGAAACACCATATATTTT,CATFSGNTIYF
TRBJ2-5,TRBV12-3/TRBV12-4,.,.,TGTGCCAGCAGTACCCGCTCCGGATACCGGCACCAAGAGACCCAGTACTTC,CASSTRSGYRHQETQYF
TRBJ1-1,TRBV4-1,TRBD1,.,TGCGCCAGCAGCCCCCCTGGAGGGGGCGAGTACACTGAAGCTTTCTTT,CASSPPGGGEYTEAFF
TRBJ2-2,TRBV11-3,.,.,TGTGCCAGCAGCTCCTTGCTGGGGCCGAACACCGGGGAGCTGTTTTTT,CASSSLLGPNTGELFF
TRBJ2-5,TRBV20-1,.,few,TGCAGTGCTAGAGGCTGGGGGCCCCAAGAGACCCAGTACTTC,CSARGWGPQETQYF